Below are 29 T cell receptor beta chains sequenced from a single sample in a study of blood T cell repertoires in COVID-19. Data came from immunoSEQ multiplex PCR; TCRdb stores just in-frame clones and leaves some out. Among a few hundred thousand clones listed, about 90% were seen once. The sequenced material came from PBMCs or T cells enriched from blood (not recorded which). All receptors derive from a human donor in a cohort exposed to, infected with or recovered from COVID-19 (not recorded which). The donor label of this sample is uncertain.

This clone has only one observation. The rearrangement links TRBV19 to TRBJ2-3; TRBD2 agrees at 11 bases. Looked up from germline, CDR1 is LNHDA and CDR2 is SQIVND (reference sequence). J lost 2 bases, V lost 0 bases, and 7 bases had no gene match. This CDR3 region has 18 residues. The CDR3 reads CASSIDTTSGEYTDTQYF. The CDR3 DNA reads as TGTGCCAGTAGTATAGATACGACTAGCGGGGAGTACACAGATACGCAGTATTTT.

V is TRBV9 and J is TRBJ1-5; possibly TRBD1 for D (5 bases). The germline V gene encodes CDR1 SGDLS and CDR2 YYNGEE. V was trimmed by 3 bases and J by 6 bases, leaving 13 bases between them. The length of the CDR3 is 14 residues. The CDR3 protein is CASSEQGGSQPQHF. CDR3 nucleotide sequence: TGTGCCAGCAGCGAGCAGGGAGGGAGTCAGCCCCAGCATTTT.

DNA of the CDR3: TGTGCCACCGCCCCGGGACAGGGGGCTTCAGATACGCAGTATTTT. As protein: CATAPGQGASDTQYF. The V call is TRBV24-1, the J call TRBJ2-3; the match to TRBD1 covers 12 bases. Looked up from germline, CDR1 is KGHDR and CDR2 is SFDVKD. This CDR3 is built from 15 residues. V gave up 9 bases and J gave up 4 bases; unmatched junction bases: 7.

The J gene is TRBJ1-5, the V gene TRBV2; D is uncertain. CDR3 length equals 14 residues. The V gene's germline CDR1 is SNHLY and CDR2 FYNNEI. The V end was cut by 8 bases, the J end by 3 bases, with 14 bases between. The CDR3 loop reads CASDEVEDNQPQHF. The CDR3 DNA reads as TGTGCCAGCGATGAGGTTGAGGACAATCAGCCCCAGCATTTT.

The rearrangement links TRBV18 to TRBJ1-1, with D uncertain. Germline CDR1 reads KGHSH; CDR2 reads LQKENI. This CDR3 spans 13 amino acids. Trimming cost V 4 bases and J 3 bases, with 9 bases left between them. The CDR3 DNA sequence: TGTGCCAGCTCACTTCAGGAGGACACTGAAGCTTTCTTT. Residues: CASSLQEDTEAFF. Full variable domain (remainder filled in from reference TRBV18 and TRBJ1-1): NAGVMQNPRHLVRRRGQEARLRCSPMKGHSHVYWYRQLPEEGLKFMVYLQKENIIDESGMPKERFSAEFPKEGPSILRIQQVVRGDSAAYFCASSLQEDTEAFFGQGTRLTVV.

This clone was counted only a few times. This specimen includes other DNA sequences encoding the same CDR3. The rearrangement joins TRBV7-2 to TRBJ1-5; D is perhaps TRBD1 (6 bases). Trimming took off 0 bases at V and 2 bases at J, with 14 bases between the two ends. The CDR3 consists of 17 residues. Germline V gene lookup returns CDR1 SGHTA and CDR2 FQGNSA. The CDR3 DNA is TGTGCCAGCAGCTTAGCGCTAGGGGGGGCTGGCAATCAGCCCCAGCATTTT. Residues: CASSLALGGAGNQPQHF.

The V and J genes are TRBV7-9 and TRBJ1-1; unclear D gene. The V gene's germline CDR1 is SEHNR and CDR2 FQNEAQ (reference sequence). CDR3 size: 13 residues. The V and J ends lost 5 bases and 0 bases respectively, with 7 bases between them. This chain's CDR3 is CASSPLMNTEAFF. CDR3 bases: TGTGCCAGCAGCCCCCTAATGAACACTGAAGCTTTCTTT. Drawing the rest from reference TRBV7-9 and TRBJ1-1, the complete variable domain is DTGVSQNPRHKITKRGQNVTFRCDPISEHNRLYWYRQTLGQGPEFLTYFQNEAQLEKSRLLSDRFSAERPKGSFSTLEIQRTEQGDSAMYLCASSPLMNTEAFFGQGTRLTVV.

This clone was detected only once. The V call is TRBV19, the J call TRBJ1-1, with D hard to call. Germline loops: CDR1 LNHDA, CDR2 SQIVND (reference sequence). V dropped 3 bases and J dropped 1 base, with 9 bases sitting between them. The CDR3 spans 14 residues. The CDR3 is CASSIRGGNTEAFF. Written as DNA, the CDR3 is TGTGCCAGTAGTATTAGAGGCGGGAACACTGAAGCTTTCTTT.

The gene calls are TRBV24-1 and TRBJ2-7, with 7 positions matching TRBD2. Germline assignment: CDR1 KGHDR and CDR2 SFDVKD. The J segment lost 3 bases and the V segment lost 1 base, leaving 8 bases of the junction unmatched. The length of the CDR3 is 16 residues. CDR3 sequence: CATSDFTRAGIYEQYF. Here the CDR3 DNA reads TGTGCCACCAGTGATTTTACCCGAGCGGGGATCTACGAGCAGTACTTC.

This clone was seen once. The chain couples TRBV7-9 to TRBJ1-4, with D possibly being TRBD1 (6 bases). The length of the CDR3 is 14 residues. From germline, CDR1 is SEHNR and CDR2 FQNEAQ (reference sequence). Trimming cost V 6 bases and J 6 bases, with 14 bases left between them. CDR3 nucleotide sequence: TGTGCCAGCAGTTGGGGCAGGGGTTATGAAAAACTGTTTTTT. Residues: CASSWGRGYEKLFF.

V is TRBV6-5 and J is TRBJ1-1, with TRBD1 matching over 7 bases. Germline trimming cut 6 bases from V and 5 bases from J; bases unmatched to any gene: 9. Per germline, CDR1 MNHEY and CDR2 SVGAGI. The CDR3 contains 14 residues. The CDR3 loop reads CASSNRGKLTEAFF. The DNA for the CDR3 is TGTGCCAGCAGCAACAGGGGAAAGTTGACTGAAGCTTTCTTT.

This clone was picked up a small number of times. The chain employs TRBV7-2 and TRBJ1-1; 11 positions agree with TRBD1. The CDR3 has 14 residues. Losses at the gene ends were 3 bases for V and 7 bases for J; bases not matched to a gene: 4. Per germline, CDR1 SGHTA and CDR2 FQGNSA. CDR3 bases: TGTGCCAGCAGCTTCCGGGACAGGGGGAGTGAAGCTTTCTTT. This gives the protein CASSFRDRGSEAFF.

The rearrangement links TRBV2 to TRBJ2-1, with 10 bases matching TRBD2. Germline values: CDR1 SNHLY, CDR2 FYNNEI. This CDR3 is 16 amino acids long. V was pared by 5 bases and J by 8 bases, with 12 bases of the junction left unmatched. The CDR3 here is CASSTASLAGSDEQFF. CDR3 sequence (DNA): TGTGCCAGCAGTACCGCTTCACTAGCGGGGTCTGATGAGCAGTTCTTC. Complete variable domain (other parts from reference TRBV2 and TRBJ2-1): EPEVTQTPSHQVTQMGQEVILRCVPISNHLYFYWYRQILGQKVEFLVSFYNNEISEKSEIFDDQFSVERPDGSNFTLKIRSTKLEDSAMYFCASSTASLAGSDEQFFGPGTRLTVL.

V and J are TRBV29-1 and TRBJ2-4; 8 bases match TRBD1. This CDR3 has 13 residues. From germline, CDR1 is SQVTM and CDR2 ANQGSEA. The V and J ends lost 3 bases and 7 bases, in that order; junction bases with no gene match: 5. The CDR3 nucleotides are TGCAGCGTTGAGGGAAACAGGGGGAACATTCAGTACTTC. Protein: CSVEGNRGNIQYF.

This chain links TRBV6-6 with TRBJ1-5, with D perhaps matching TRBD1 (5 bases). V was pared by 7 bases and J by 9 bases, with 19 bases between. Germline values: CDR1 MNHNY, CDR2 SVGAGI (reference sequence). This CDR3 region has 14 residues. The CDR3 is CASTPGTLDRPQHF. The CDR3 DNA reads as TGTGCCAGCACTCCCGGGACTCTCGATCGGCCCCAGCATTTT.

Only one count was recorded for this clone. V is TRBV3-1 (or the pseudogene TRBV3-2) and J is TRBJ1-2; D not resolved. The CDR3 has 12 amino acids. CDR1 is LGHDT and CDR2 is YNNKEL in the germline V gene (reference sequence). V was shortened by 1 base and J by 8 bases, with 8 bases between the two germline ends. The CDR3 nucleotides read TGTGCCAGCAGCCAAGTAGAGAGCGGCTACACCTTC. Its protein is CASSQVESGYTF.

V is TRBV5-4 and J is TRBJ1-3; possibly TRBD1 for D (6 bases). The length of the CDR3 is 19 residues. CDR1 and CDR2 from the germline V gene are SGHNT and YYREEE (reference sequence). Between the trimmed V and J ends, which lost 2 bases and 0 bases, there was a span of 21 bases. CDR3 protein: CASSLIRGRGSFSGNTIYF. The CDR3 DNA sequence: TGTGCCAGCAGCTTAATACGGGGCAGGGGTTCTTTCTCTGGAAACACCATATATTTT.

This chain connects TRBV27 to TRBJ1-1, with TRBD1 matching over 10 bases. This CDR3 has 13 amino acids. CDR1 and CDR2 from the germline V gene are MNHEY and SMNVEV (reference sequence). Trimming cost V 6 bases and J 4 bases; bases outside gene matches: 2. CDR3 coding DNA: TGTGCCAGCAGGGGGACAGGGGCCACTGAAGCTTTCTTT. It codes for CASRGTGATEAFF.

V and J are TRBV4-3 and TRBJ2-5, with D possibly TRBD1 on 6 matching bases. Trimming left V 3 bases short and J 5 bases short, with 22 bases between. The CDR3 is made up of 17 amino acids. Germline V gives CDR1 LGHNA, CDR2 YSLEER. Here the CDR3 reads CASSQDPPTGRGETQYF. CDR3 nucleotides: TGCGCCAGCAGCCAGGACCCCCCGACAGGCCGCGGGGAGACCCAGTACTTC.

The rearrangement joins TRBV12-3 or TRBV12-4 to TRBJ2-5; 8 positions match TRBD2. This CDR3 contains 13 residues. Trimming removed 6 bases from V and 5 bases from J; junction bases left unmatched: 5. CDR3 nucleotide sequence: TGTGCCAGCAGCCCGGGGGGGTATGAGACCCAGTACTTC. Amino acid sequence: CASSPGGYETQYF.

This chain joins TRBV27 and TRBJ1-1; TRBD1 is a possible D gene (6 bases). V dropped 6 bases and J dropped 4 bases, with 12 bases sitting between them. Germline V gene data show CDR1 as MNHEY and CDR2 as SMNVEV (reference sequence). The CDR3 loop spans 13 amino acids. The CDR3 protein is CASRGIGGTEAFF. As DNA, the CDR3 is TGTGCCAGCAGGGGGATAGGGGGCACTGAAGCTTTCTTT.

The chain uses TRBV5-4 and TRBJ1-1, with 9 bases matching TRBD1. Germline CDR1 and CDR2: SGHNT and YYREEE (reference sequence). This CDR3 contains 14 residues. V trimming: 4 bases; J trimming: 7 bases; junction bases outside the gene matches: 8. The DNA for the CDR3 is TGTGCCAGCAGCCTCCGGGACAGGGCGTTTGAAGCTTTCTTT. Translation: CASSLRDRAFEAFF. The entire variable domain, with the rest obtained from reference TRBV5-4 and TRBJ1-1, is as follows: ETGVTQSPTHLIKTRGQQVTLRCSSQSGHNTVSWYQQALGQGPQFIFQYYREEENGRGNFPPRFSGLQFPNYSSELNVNALELDDSALYLCASSLRDRAFEAFFGQGTRLTVV.

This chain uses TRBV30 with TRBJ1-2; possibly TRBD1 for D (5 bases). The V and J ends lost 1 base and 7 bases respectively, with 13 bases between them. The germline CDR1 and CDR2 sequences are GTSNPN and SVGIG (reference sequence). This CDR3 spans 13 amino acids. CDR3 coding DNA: TGTGCCTGGAGTGCCCAGGGAAGTGGTGGCTACACCTTC. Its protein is CAWSAQGSGGYTF.

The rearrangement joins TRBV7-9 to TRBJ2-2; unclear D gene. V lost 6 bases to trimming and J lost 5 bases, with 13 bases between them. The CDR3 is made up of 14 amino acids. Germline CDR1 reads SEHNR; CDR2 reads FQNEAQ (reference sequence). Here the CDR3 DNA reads TGTGCCAGCAGTCACTACGTGAAGACCGGGGAGCTGTTTTTT. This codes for CASSHYVKTGELFF.

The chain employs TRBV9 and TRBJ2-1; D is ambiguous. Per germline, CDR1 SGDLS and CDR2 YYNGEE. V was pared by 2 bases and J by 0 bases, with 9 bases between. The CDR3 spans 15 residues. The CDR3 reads CASSVTDFSYNEQFF. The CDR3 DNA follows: TGTGCCAGCAGCGTCACTGATTTCTCCTACAATGAGCAGTTCTTC.

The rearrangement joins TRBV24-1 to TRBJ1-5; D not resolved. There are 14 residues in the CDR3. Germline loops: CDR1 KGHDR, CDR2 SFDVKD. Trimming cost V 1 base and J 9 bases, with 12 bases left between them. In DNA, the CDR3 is TGTGCCACCAGTGATTTTACGGGTTTCCGGCCCCAGCATTTT. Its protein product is CATSDFTGFRPQHF.

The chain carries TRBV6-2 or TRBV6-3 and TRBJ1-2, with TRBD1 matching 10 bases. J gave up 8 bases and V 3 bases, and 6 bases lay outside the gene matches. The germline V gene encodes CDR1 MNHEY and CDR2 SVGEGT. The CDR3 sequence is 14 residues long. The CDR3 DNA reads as TGTGCCAGCAGTTATCCGGGACAGGGGTACGGCTACACCTTC. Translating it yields CASSYPGQGYGYTF.

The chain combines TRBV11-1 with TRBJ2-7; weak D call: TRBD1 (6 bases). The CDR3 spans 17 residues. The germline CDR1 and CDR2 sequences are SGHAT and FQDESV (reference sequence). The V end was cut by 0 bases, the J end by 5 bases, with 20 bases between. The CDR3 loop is CASSLAGRLTGVHEQYF. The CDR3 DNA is TGTGCCAGCAGCTTAGCGGGCCGCCTGACAGGTGTGCACGAGCAGTACTTC.

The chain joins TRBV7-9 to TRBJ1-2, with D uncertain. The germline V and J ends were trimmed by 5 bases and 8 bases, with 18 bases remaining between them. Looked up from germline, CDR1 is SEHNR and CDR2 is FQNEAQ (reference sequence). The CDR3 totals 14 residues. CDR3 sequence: CASSPTLAGSGYTF. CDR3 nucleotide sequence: TGTGCCAGCAGCCCAACCCTGGCGGGGTCGGGCTACACCTTC. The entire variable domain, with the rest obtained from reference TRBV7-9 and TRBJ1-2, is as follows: DTGVSQNPRHKITKRGQNVTFRCDPISEHNRLYWYRQTLGQGPEFLTYFQNEAQLEKSRLLSDRFSAERPKGSFSTLEIQRTEQGDSAMYLCASSPTLAGSGYTFGSGTRLTVV.